This TCR beta chain was captured in a study of T cells in women clearing cervical HPV infection. Assay used: immunoSEQ multiplex PCR; TCRdb lists only in-frame clones, some missing. The repertoire table contains roughly 20,000 clones. Germline V gene data show CDR1 as SGHAT and CDR2 as FQNNGV. This CDR3 region has 15 residues. V trimming: 1 base; J trimming: 4 bases; junction bases outside the gene matches: 5. In regard to this clone: The sequence runs out 3 residues before the end of the CDR3; the remainder is reconstructed from the germline J gene.

V and J are TRBV11-2 and TRBJ2-3; 7 bases map to TRBD1. Sample: blood buffy coat. The source of this sequence is a woman aged 18 to 75 with a cervical HPV16 infection that either progressed to CIN3+ or cleared (not recorded which). CDR3: CASSLGQGTPDTQYF. CDR3 DNA, as far as it was read: TGTGCCAGCAGCTTAGGACAGGGAACGCCAGATACG.